The rows below give T cell receptor beta chains drawn from one sample of a study of identical twins. TCRdb independently ran MiXCR on the 5' RACE reads; one entry per CDR3 protein. The sample includes hundreds of thousands of distinct CDR3 sequences, around 5.7% of them seen just once. Material: naive T cells sorted from blood. Every receptor here comes from a man younger than 30 in good health. Both conserved end residues are part of each CDR3. Fields, in order: V gene, J gene, D gene, clone size, CDR3 protein, CDR3 DNA. D genes are given only for firm matches. Only part of the rows carry a size: once, few, many, or a class if the clone is expanded.

>TRBV20-1|TRBJ2-5|TRBD2|.
CSASGLAGYQETQYF
TGCAGTGCTTCGGGACTAGCGGGGTACCAAGAGACCCAGTACTTC
>TRBV29-1|TRBJ2-2|.|many
CSVAWGGTGELFF
TGCAGCGTTGCGTGGGGAGGAACCGGGGAGCTGTTTTTT
>TRBV3-1|TRBJ2-2|.|many
CASRNSGNTGELFF
TGTGCCAGCAGGAATAGCGGGAACACCGGGGAGCTGTTTTTT
>TRBV19|TRBJ2-7|.|many
CASSTKPGPAYEQYF
TGTGCCAGTAGTACCAAACCGGGACCCGCCTACGAGCAGTACTTC
>TRBV12-3/TRBV12-4|TRBJ2-1|.|few
CASSDVGEQFF
TGTGCCAGCAGTGACGTGGGTGAGCAGTTCTTC
>TRBV30|TRBJ1-1|.|few
CAWSVGSPTEAFF
TGTGCCTGGAGTGTAGGCAGTCCCACTGAAGCTTTCTTT
>TRBV5-1|TRBJ2-1|.|many
CASASGPSYNEQFF
TGCGCCAGCGCGAGCGGTCCCTCCTACAATGAGCAGTTCTTC
>TRBV28|TRBJ2-1|.|.
CASIPRVSRDQYDGNEQFF
TGTGCCAGCATCCCAAGGGTATCAAGGGACCAATACGACGGGAATGAGCAGTTCTTC
>TRBV27|TRBJ1-4|TRBD1|.
CASSLDRGHGEKLFF
TGTGCCAGCAGTCTGGACAGGGGGCATGGGGAAAAACTGTTTTTT
>TRBV29-1|TRBJ2-1|.|many
CSVEGGVNEQFF
TGCAGCGTTGAAGGCGGGGTGAATGAGCAGTTCTTC
>TRBV5-1|TRBJ2-1|.|.
CASQRELKNEQFF
TGCGCCAGCCAACGGGAGTTGAAAAATGAGCAGTTCTTC
>TRBV4-1|TRBJ1-1|.|many
CASSPVPLYTEAFF
TGCGCCAGCAGCCCAGTGCCACTCTACACTGAAGCTTTCTTT
>TRBV15|TRBJ1-2|.|many
CATSRDVAASYGYTF
TGTGCCACCAGCAGAGATGTGGCAGCCTCCTATGGCTACACCTTC
>TRBV29-1|TRBJ2-5|.|many
CSVALGGPGETQYF
TGCAGCGTTGCCTTGGGCGGGCCCGGGGAGACCCAGTACTTC
>TRBV20-1|TRBJ2-3|TRBD1|few
CSARDWAGTGTADTQYF
TGCAGTGCTAGAGATTGGGCCGGGACAGGGACGGCAGATACGCAGTATTTT
>TRBV20-1|TRBJ1-2|.|many
CSATSDQGIEPYGYTF
TGCAGTGCCACGAGCGATCAGGGGATAGAGCCCTATGGCTACACCTTC
>TRBV29-1|TRBJ1-1|.|many
CSVGKKVLMNTEAFF
TGCAGCGTTGGGAAGAAGGTCCTAATGAACACTGAAGCTTTCTTT
>TRBV27|TRBJ1-4|TRBD1|.
CASSSGGARFEKLFF
TGTGCCAGCAGTTCAGGGGGCGCGCGCTTTGAAAAACTGTTTTTT
>TRBV29-1|TRBJ2-2|.|many
CSVEGTGELFF
TGCAGCGTTGAGGGAACCGGGGAGCTGTTTTTT
>TRBV18|TRBJ2-1|.|few
CASQLAPGDEQFF
TGTGCCAGCCAGCTGGCCCCAGGGGATGAGCAGTTCTTC